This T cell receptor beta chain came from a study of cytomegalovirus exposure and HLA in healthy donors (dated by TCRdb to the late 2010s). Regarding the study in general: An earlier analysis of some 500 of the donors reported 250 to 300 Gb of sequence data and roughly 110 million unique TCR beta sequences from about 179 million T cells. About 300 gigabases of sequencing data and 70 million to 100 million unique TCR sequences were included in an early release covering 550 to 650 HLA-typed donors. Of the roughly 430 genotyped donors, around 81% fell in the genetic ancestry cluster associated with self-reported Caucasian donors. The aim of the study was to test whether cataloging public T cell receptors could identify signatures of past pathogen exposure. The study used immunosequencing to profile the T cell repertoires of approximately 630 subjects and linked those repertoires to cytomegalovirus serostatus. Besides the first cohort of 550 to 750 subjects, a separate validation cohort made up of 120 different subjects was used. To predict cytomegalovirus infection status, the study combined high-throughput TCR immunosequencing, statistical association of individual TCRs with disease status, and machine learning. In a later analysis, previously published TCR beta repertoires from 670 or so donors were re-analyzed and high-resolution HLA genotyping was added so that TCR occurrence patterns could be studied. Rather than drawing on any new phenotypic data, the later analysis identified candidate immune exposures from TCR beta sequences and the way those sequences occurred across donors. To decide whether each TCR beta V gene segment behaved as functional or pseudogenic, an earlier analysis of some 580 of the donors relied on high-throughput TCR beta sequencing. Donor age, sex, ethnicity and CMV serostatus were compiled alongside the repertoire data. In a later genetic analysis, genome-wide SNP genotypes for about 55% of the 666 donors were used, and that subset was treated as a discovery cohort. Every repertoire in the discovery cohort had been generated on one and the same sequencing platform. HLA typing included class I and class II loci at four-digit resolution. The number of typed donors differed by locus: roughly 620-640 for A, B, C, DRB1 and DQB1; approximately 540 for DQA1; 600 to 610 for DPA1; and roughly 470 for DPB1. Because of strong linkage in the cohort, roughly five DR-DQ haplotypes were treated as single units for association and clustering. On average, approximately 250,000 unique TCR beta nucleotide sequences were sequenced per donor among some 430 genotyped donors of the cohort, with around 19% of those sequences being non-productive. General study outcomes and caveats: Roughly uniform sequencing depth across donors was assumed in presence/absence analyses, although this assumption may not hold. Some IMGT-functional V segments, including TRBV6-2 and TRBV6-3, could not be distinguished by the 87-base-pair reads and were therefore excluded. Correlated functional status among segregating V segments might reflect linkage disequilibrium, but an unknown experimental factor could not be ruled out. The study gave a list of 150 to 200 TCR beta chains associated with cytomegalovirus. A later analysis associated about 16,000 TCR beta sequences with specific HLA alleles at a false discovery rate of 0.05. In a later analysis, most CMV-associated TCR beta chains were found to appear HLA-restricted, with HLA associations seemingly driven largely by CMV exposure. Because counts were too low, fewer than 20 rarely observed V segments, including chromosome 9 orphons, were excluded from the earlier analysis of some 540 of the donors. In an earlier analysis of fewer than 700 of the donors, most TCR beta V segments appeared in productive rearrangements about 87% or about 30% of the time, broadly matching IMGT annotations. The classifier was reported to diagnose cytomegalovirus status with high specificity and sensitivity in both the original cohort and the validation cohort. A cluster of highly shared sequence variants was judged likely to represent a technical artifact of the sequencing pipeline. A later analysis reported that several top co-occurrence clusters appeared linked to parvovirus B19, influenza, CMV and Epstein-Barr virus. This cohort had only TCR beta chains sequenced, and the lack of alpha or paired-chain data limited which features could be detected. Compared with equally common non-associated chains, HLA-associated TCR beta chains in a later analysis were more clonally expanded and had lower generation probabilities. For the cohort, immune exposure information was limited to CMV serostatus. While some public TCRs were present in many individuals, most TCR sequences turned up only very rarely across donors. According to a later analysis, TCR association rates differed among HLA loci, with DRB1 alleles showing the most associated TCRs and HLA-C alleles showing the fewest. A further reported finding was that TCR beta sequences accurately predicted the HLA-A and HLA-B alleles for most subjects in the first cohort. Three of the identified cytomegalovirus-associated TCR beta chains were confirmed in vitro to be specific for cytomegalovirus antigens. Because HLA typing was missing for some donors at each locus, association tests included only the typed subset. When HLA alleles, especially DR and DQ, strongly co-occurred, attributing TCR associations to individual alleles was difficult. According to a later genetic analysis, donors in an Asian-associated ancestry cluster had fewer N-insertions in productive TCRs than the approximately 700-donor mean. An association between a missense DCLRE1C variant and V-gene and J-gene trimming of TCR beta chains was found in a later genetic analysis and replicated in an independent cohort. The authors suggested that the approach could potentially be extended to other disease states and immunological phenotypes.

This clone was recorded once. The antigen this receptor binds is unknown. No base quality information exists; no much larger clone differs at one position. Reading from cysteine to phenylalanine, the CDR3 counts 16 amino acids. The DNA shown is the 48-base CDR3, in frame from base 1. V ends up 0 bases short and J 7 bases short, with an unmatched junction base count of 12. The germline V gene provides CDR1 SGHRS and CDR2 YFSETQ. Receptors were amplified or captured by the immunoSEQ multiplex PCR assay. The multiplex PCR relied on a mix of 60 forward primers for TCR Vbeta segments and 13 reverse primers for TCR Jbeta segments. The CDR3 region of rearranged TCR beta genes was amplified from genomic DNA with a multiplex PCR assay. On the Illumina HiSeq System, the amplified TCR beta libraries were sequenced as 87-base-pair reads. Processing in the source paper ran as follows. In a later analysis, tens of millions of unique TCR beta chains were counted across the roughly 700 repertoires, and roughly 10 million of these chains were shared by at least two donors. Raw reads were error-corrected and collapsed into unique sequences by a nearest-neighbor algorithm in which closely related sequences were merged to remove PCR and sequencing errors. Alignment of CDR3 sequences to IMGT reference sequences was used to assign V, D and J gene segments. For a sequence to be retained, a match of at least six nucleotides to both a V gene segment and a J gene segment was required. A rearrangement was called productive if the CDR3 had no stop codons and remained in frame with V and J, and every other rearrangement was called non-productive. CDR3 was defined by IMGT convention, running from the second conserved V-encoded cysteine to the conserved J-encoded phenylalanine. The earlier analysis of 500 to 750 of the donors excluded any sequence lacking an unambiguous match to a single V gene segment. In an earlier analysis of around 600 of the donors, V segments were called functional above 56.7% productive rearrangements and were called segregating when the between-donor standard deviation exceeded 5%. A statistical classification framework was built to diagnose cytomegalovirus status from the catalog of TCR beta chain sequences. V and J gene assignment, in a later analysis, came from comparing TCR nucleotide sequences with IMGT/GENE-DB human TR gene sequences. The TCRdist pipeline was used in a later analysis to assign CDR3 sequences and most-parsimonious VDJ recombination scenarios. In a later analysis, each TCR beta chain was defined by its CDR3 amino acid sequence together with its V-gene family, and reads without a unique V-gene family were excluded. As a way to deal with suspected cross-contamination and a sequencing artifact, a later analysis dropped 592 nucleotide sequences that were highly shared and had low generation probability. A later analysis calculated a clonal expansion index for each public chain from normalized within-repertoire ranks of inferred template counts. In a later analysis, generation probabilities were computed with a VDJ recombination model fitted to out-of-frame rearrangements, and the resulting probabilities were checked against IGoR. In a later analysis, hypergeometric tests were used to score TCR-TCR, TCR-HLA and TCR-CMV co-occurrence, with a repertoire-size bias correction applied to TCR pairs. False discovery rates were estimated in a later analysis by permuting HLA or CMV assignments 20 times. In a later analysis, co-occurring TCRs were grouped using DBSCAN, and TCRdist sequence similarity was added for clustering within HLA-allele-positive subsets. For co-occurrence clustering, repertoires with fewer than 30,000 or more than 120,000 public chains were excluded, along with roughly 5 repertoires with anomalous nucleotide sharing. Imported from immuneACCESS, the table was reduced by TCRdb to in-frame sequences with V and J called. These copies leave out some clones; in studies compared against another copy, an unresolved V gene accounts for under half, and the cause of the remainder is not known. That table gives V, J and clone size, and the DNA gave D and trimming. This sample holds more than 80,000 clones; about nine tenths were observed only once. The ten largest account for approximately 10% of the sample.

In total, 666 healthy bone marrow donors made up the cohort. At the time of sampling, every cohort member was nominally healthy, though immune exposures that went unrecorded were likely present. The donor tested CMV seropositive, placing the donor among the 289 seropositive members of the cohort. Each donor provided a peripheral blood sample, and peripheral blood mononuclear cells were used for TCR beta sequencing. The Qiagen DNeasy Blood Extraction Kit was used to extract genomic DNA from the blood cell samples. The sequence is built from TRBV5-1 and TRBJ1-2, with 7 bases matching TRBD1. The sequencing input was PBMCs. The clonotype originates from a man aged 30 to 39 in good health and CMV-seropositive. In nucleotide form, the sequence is TGCGCCAGCAGCTTGGCCATAGGAGGGGGCGGTCGTGGCTACACCTTC. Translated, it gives CASSLAIGGGGRGYTF.